This record concerns one T cell receptor (beta chain) sequence. This record belongs to a study of blood T cell repertoires in COVID-19. The assay was immunoSEQ multiplex PCR, and TCRdb's table has in-frame clones only and misses some. Of 35,000 to 40,000 clones listed, 87% were seen once; the top ten hold roughly 7.2%. Material for sequencing was peripheral blood. The receptor was derived from a human donor in a cohort sampled during active COVID-19.

CDR3 sequence: CASSLGSEQYF. CDR3 sequence (DNA): TGTGCCAGCAGTTTGGGGAGCGAGCAGTACTTC. The chain has TRBV28 and TRBJ2-7; D is possibly TRBD2 (5 bases). The germline V gene encodes CDR1 MDHEN and CDR2 SYDVKM. With 3 bases removed from V and 6 bases from J, the gap between germline ends came to 6 bases. The CDR3 loop spans 11 amino acids.